This T cell receptor (beta chain) was retrieved from a study of T cells in Graves' hyperthyroidism and ophthalmopathy. Study observations and caveats: In the blood, most expanded thyroid clonotypes above 0.001 appeared as well.

With respect to this clonotype: Antigen specificity is unknown.

Germline V gives CDR1 MDHEN, CDR2 SYDVKM. Trimming took off 5 bases at V and 3 bases at J, with 17 bases between the two ends. There are 15 residues in the CDR3. The CDR3 regions of TCR beta were amplified from RNA transcripts. The primer set for the first-round RT-PCR of the TCR CDR3 was HTBI. From the multiplex PCR reads, TCRdb called clonotypes with MiXCR, one entry per CDR3 protein. The data hold about 520,000 distinct CDR3 sequences, with about 20% observed a single time. Patients aged 18 to 65 had newly diagnosed hyperthyroidism of under 2 months' duration. Clinical symptoms, serum thyroxine and TRAb, thyroid ultrasound and orbital computed tomography together formed the diagnostic basis.

This sequence was found in a young man with Graves' hyperthyroidism. The specimen sequenced was blood. The genes are TRBV28 and TRBJ2-7; TRBD2 might be the D (6 bases). CDR3 amino acids: CASSKRTSGRYEQYF. The CDR3 DNA reads TGTGCCAGCAGTAAACGGACAAGCGGGCGCTACGAGCAGTACTTC. The full variable domain, in which reference TRBV28 and TRBJ2-7 provide the parts outside the CDR3, is DVKVTQSSRYLVKRTGEKVFLECVQDMDHENMFWYRQDPGLGLRLIYFSYDVKMKEKGDIPEGYSVSREKKERFSLILESASTNQTSMYLCASSKRTSGRYEQYFGPGTRLTVT.